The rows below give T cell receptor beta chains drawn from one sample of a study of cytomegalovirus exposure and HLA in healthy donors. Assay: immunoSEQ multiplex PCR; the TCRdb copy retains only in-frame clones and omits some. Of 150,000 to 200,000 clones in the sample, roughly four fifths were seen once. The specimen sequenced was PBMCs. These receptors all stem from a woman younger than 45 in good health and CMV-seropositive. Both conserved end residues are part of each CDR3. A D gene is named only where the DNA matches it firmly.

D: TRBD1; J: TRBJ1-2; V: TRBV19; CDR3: CASSIRQGAYGYTF; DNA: TGTGCCAGTAGTATACGGCAGGGGGCTTATGGCTACACCTTC
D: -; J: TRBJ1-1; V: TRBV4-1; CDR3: CASSQDGTDTEAFF; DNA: TGCGCCAGCAGCCAAGATGGGACTGACACTGAAGCTTTCTTT
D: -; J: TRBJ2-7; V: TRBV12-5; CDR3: CASGHSGAAYEQYF; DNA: TGTGCTAGTGGCCATTCAGGGGCGGCTTACGAGCAGTACTTC
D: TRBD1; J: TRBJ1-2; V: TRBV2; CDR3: CASSETRGQGYGYTF; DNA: TGTGCCAGCAGTGAAACGAGGGGGCAGGGCTATGGCTACACCTTC
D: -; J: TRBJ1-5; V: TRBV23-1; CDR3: CASSQSWGRTRFQHF; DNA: TGCGCCAGCAGTCAATCGTGGGGGAGGACACGATTCCAGCATTTT
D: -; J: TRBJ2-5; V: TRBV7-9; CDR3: CASSFSETQYF; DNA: TGTGCCAGCAGTTTTAGCGAGACCCAGTACTTC
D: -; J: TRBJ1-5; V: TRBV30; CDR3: CAWSQGSNQPQHF; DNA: TGTGCCTGGAGTCAGGGAAGCAATCAGCCCCAGCATTTT
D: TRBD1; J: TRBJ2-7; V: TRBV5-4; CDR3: CASSLGQGALHEQYF; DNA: TGTGCCAGCAGCTTAGGGCAGGGGGCGCTTCACGAGCAGTACTTC
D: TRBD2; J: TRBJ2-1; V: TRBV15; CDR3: CATSRDRGAYNEQFF; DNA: TGTGCCACCAGCAGAGATCGGGGGGCCTACAATGAGCAGTTCTTC
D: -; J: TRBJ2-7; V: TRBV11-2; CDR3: CASRRIRGIWSYEQYF; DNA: TGTGCCAGCAGGAGGATTAGGGGGATTTGGTCCTACGAGCAGTACTTC
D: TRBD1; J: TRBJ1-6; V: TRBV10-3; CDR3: CAISEAGQVGDSPLHF; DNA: TGTGCCATCAGTGAGGCGGGACAGGTGGGAGATTCACCCCTCCACTTT
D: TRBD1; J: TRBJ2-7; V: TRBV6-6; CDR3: CATTGQGVYEQYF; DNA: TGTGCTACGACGGGACAGGGGGTTTACGAGCAGTACTTC
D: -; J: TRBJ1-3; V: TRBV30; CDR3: CAWGSNSVLGNTIYF; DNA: TGTGCCTGGGGGTCAAACAGTGTCCTGGGAAACACCATATATTTT